This T cell receptor beta chain was recorded in a study of blood T cell repertoires in COVID-19. Study details: The United States, Italy and Spain were the sources of the acute and convalescent COVID-19 samples. Sources were T cells, B-cell-depleted T cells, or PBMCs; the material itself was cDNA or gDNA.

The CDR3 has 12 amino acids. From germline, CDR1 is SQVTM and CDR2 ANQGSEA. Trimming at V came to 5 bases and at J to 4 bases, leaving 3 bases not matched to a gene. Original methodology: Cell counts per sample came from amplifying reference gene primers. The protocol was immunoSEQ multiplex PCR, while the TCRdb copy is restricted to in-frame clones and leaves out a portion. The DNA was the basis for D and trimming; V, J and clone size are from that table. Of approximately 200,000 clones in the sample, about nine tenths were seen once. The chain has TRBV29-1 and TRBJ1-2; the match to TRBD1 covers 8 bases. This receptor was taken from a man between 70 and 80 years old with active or convalescent COVID-19. The sequencing sample was made of peripheral blood. The CDR3 nucleotides read TGCAGCGTTTTCGGACAGGGCTATGGCTACACCTTC. It translates to CSVFGQGYGYTF.